Listed below are T cell receptor beta chains from one sample, sequenced in a study of patients and donors after allogeneic stem cell transplantation. Each CDR3 protein gets one entry after TCRdb re-called the RT-PCR reads with MiXCR. The table includes about 7,600 distinct CDR3 sequences, roughly 12% detected once. The sequencing sample was made of blood, either unsorted or a sorted T cell fraction (not recorded which). These receptors originate from a human donor who was either an allogeneic HSCT recipient or a stem cell or donor lymphocyte infusion donor (not recorded which). It is not recorded whose cells these are; they may come from a transplant donor. Each CDR3 is given with its conserved first and last residue. A D gene is named only where the DNA matches it firmly. Rows may omit the clone size; those that give it use once, few, many or a size class.

D gene	V gene	clone size	J gene	CDR3 protein	CDR3 DNA
.	TRBV12-1	many	TRBJ1-3	CASSVRSGTGEICGNTIYF	TGTGCCAGCAGCGTCCGCTCCGGGACAGGGGAAATTTGTGGAAACACCATATATTTT
TRBD2	TRBV2	.	TRBJ2-7	CASSQIPPAGGSYEQYF	TGTGCCAGCAGCCAGATCCCACCGGCGGGGGGGTCCTACGAGCAGTACTTC
.	TRBV5-1	few	TRBJ2-2	CASSLGTNTGELFF	TGCGCCAGCAGCTTGGGCACGAACACCGGGGAGCTGTTTTTT
TRBD2	TRBV12-3/TRBV12-4	many	TRBJ2-5	CASSLGTSGGQETQYF	TGTGCCAGCAGTTTAGGTACTAGCGGGGGACAAGAGACCCAGTACTTC
.	TRBV20-1	few	TRBJ2-7	CSAQQDSYYEQYF	TGCAGTGCTCAGCAGGACAGTTACTACGAGCAGTACTTC
TRBD1	TRBV5-6	.	TRBJ2-7	CASSLERGRTAYEQYF	TGTGCCAGCAGCTTGGAAAGGGGGCGCACGGCCTACGAGCAGTACTTC
TRBD1	TRBV2	few	TRBJ2-6	CASSEGTAKGGANVLTF	TGTGCCAGCAGTGAGGGGACAGCTAAAGGTGGGGCCAACGTCCTGACTTTC
TRBD1	TRBV7-9	many	TRBJ1-1	CASSLAQGARGAFF	TGTGCCAGCAGCTTAGCCCAGGGGGCGCGTGGAGCTTTCTTT
.	TRBV14	few	TRBJ2-6	CASSQRTPLSGANVLTF	TGTGCCAGCAGCCAAAGGACACCCCTCTCTGGGGCCAACGTCCTGACTTTC
TRBD1	TRBV5-7	few	TRBJ2-3	CASSFLDRYTDTQYF	TGTGCCAGCAGCTTTTTGGACAGGTACACAGATACGCAGTATTTT
.	TRBV20-1	many	TRBJ2-6	CSARDGQPFSGANVLTF	TGCAGTGCTAGAGATGGGCAGCCTTTCTCTGGGGCCAACGTCCTGACTTTC
.	TRBV3-1	many	TRBJ1-4	CASSKRTVNEKLFF	TGTGCCAGCAGCAAGCGGACGGTTAATGAAAAACTGTTTTTT
.	TRBV3-1	.	TRBJ1-2	CASSQDGQQTGYTF	TGTGCCAGCAGCCAAGATGGGCAGCAGACCGGCTACACCTTC
TRBD2	TRBV2	.	TRBJ2-5	CASSDRTSVETQYF	TGTGCCAGCAGTGACCGGACTAGCGTCGAGACCCAGTACTTC
.	TRBV27	.	TRBJ2-3	CASSPPGRPSTDTQYF	TGTGCCAGCAGTCCCCCCGGGCGACCTAGCACAGATACGCAGTATTTT
.	TRBV12-3/TRBV12-4	.	TRBJ1-5	CASSSRGHNQPQHF	TGTGCCAGCAGCAGCCGGGGGCATAATCAGCCCCAGCATTTT
.	TRBV7-9	many	TRBJ1-1	CASSWGNTEAFF	TGTGCCAGCAGCTGGGGGAACACTGAAGCTTTCTTT
.	TRBV4-3	.	TRBJ2-3	CASSQETGSTDTQYF	TGCGCCAGCAGCCAAGAGACAGGTAGCACAGATACGCAGTATTTT
.	TRBV27	many	TRBJ1-4	CASSFDTTNEKLFF	TGTGCCAGCAGTTTTGATACAACTAATGAAAAACTGTTTTTT
.	TRBV5-1	many	TRBJ1-3	CASSPVPTGGNTIYF	TGCGCCAGCAGCCCGGTACCGACAGGCGGAAACACCATATATTTT
.	TRBV4-3	few	TRBJ1-2	CASSQEFGTSNTNYGYTF	TGCGCCAGCAGCCAAGAATTCGGGACCTCTAACACTAACTATGGCTACACCTTC
.	TRBV5-1	.	TRBJ1-3	CASSPGPRNTIYF	TGCGCCAGCAGCCCGGGTCCGCGAAACACCATATATTTT
.	TRBV5-4	few	TRBJ2-1	CASSSETPSSYNEQFF	TGTGCCAGCAGCAGTGAGACGCCCAGCTCCTACAATGAGCAGTTCTTC
.	TRBV7-6	many	TRBJ1-4	CASSSLDRGEKLFF	TGTGCCAGCAGCTCACTCGATCGGGGTGAAAAACTGTTTTTT
.	TRBV12-3/TRBV12-4	many	TRBJ1-2	CASSLSPRGFYGYTF	TGTGCCAGCAGTTTATCGCCTCGGGGCTTCTATGGCTACACCTTC
.	TRBV5-1	many	TRBJ1-1	CASSLVAGGAQAFF	TGCGCCAGCAGCTTGGTTGCGGGGGGGGCGCAAGCTTTCTTT
.	TRBV5-1	.	TRBJ2-1	CASSLLTEDQFF	TGCGCCAGCAGCTTGTTAACCGAGGATCAGTTCTTC
TRBD2	TRBV2	.	TRBJ2-2	CASSRAGGPPTGELFF	TGTGCCAGCAGTAGAGCGGGGGGGCCCCCCACCGGGGAGCTGTTTTTT
TRBD1	TRBV6-5	.	TRBJ2-2	CASRTGGMELFF	TGTGCCAGCAGGACAGGGGGAATGGAGCTGTTTTTT
.	TRBV30	.	TRBJ1-1	CAWSGKVTGDTEAFF	TGTGCCTGGAGTGGGAAGGTGACCGGGGACACTGAAGCTTTCTTT
.	TRBV7-8	many	TRBJ1-2	CASSLRGRGQVNYGYTF	TGTGCCAGCAGCTTAAGGGGCAGGGGCCAAGTTAACTATGGCTACACCTTC
TRBD1	TRBV2	many	TRBJ1-1	CASIWGTGGFEAFF	TGTGCCAGCATTTGGGGGACAGGGGGCTTTGAAGCTTTCTTT
.	TRBV6-2/TRBV6-3	.	TRBJ2-1	CASTSSPSEQFF	TGTGCCAGCACCTCAAGCCCTTCTGAGCAGTTCTTC
.	TRBV7-9	.	TRBJ2-7	CASSFSYEQYF	TGTGCCAGCAGCTTCTCCTACGAGCAGTACTTC
.	TRBV6-5	.	TRBJ1-1	CASSYSRANTEAFF	TGTGCCAGCAGTTACTCTAGGGCGAACACTGAAGCTTTCTTT
.	TRBV6-2/TRBV6-3	.	TRBJ2-7	CASSQDGYEQYF	TGTGCCAGCAGCCAAGACGGCTACGAGCAGTACTTC
.	TRBV30	.	TRBJ1-4	CAWRSGLHNEKLFF	TGTGCCTGGCGGTCGGGCCTTCATAATGAAAAACTGTTTTTT
.	TRBV7-9	many	TRBJ1-1	CASARAGQNTEAFF	TGTGCCAGCGCCAGGGCAGGCCAGAACACTGAAGCTTTCTTT